The rows below give T cell receptor beta chains drawn from one sample of a study of PD-L1 blockade in urothelial cancer. Assay used: immunoSEQ multiplex PCR; TCRdb lists only in-frame clones, some missing. This repertoire shows fewer than 50,000 clones, around 90% found once; its top ten account for approximately 7.5%. The source material was PBMCs, sampled around atezolizumab (anti-PD-L1) treatment. Receptors originate from a man in his 70s with urothelial cancer. The conserved cysteine and the conserved F or W are not part of the CDR3 here. A D gene is named only where the DNA matches it firmly.

TRBV7-9	TRBJ1-2	TRBD1	15	ASSSTSGTGTIYGYT
TRBV29-1	TRBJ2-3	-	13	SVEEPTRGTDTQY
TRBV5-1	TRBJ2-3	TRBD2	15	ASSLATGGPWGDTQY
TRBV27	TRBJ1-5	TRBD1	13	ASSRGTGSNQPQH
TRBV6-5	TRBJ2-1	TRBD2	13	ASISAGGSYNEQF
TRBV28	TRBJ2-7	TRBD1	13	ASSLGDRGTLEQY
TRBV5-1	TRBJ2-5	-	13	ASSLVGSSQETQY
TRBV29-1	TRBJ2-7	TRBD2	11	SVGSQRDHEQY
TRBV28	TRBJ1-5	-	12	ASRGGLLNQPQH
TRBV20-1	TRBJ2-3	-	9	SARAEDTQY
TRBV19	TRBJ2-3	TRBD2	13	ASSSLSGNTDTQY
TRBV19	TRBJ2-6	TRBD2	14	ASSPGGVSGANVLT
TRBV5-5	TRBJ2-2	-	14	ASSRGSDLRAGELF
TRBV7-3	TRBJ2-3	-	14	ASSLNGGKYADTQY
TRBV28	TRBJ1-2	TRBD1	10	ASSPGQGRYT
TRBV5-1	TRBJ2-2	TRBD2	14	ASSRLLATNTGELF
TRBV19	TRBJ2-2	-	10	ASSTLSGELF